One TCR beta chain is described in this entry. Its cognate antigen is unknown. This entry comes from a study of CXCR3-negative and CXCR3-positive naive CD8 T cells. Libraries of TRB cDNA were made by 5' RACE and carried UMIs. TCRdb reprocessed the 5' RACE reads, with one entry per CDR3 protein and no DNA. The sample includes 84,000 or so distinct CDR3 sequences. The germline CDR1 and CDR2 sequences are MDHEN and SYDVKM. The CDR3 spans 15 residues. Overall study findings and caveats: Surface CD5 matched across naive subsets, and TRB CDR3 properties served to infer TCR strength.

The sequence was collected from a human donor in good health. Some clones in this sample may be carry-over from other donors' samples. J is TRBJ2-7 and V is TRBV28; TCRdb indicates TRBD1, and absent DNA this call remains unverified. The specimen sequenced was naive CXCR3- CD8+ T cells from blood. Stated subset: CD45RO-CCR7+CD27+CD95- naive CD8+ T cells lacking CXCR3 (TNR3-). CDR3 protein: CASRGDRGPFYEQYF.